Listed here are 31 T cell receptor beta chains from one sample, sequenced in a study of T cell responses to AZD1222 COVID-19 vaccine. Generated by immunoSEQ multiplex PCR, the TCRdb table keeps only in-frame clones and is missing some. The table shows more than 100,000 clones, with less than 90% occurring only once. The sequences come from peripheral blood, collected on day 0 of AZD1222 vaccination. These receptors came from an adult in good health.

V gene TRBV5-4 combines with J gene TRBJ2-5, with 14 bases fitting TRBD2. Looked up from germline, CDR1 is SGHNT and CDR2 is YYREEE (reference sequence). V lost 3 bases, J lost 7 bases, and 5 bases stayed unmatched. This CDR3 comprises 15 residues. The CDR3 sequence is CASSWTSGGLGTQYF. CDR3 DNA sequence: TGTGCCAGCAGCTGGACTAGCGGGGGGCTTGGGACCCAGTACTTC.

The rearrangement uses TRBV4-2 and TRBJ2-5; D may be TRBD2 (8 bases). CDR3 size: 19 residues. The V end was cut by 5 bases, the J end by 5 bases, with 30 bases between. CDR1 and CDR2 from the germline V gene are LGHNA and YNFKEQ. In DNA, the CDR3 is TGTGCCAGCAGCGCACGAAACAACAGGGGCGGGGGGAGTGATGAGACCCAGTACTTC. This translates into CASSARNNRGGGSDETQYF.

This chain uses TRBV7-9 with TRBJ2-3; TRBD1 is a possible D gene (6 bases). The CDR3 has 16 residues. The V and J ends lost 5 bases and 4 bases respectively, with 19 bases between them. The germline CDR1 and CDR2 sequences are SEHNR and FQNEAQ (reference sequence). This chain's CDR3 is CASSPRATGLADTQYF. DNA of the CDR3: TGTGCCAGCAGCCCCCGAGCCACAGGGCTCGCAGATACGCAGTATTTT.

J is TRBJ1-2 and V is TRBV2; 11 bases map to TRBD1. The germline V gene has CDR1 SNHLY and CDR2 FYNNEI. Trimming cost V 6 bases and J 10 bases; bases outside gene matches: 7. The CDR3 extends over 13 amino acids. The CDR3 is CASSAGTGGPYTF. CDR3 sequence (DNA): TGTGCCAGCAGCGCCGGGACAGGGGGACCCTACACCTTC.

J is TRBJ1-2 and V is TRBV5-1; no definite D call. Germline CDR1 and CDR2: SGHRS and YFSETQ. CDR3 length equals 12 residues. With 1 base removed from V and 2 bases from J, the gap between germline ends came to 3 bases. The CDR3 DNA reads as TGCGCCAGCAGCTTGAAAAACTATGGCTACACCTTC. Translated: CASSLKNYGYTF.

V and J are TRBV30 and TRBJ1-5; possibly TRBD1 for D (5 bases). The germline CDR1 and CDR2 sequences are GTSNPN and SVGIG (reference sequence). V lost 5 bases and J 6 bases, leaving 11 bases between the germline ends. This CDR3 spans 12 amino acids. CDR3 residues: CAWGTGVQPQHF. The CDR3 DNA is TGTGCCTGGGGCACAGGTGTTCAGCCCCAGCATTTT.

The CDR3 nucleotides are TGTGCCAGCAGCGGGGGGACTAGCGGGAGAACAGATACGCAGTATTTT. This sequence encodes CASSGGTSGRTDTQYF. The chain is built from TRBV7-3 and TRBJ2-3, with 14 bases that match TRBD2. Germline CDR1 is SGHTA and CDR2 is FQGTGA. Trimming removed 5 bases from V and 3 bases from J; junction bases left unmatched: 4. CDR3 length: 16 residues. Based on the CDR3 plus reference TRBV7-3 and TRBJ2-3, the full variable domain is GAGVSQTPSNKVTEKGKYVELRCDPISGHTALYWYRQSLGQGPEFLIYFQGTGAADDSGLPNDRFFAVRPEGSVSTLKIQRTERGDSAVYLCASSGGTSGRTDTQYFGPGTRLTVL.

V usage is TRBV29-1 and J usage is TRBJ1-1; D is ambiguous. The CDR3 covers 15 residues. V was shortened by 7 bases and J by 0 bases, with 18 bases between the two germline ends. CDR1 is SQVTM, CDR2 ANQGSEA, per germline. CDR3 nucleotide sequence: TGCAGCGCATTTCAACCTAAAAAATTGAACACTGAAGCTTTCTTT. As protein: CSAFQPKKLNTEAFF.

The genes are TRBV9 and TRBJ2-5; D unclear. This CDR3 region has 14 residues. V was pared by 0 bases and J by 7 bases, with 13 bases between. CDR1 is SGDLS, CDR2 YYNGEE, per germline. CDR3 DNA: TGTGCCAGCAGCGTAGACCCCGTGAGTATGACCCAGTACTTC. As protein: CASSVDPVSMTQYF.

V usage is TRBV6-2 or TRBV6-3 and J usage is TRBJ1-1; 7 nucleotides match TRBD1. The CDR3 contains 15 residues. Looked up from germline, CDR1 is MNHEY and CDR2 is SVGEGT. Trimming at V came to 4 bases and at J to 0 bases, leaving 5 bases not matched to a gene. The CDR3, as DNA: TGTGCCAGCAGTTTCACGACAGGGATGAACACTGAAGCTTTCTTT. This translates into CASSFTTGMNTEAFF.

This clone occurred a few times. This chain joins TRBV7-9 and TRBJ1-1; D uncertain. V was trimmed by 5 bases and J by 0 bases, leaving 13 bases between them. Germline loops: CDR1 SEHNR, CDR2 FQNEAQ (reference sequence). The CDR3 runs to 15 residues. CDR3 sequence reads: CASSPQVTLNTEAFF. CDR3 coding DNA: TGTGCCAGCAGCCCCCAGGTAACCCTGAACACTGAAGCTTTCTTT.

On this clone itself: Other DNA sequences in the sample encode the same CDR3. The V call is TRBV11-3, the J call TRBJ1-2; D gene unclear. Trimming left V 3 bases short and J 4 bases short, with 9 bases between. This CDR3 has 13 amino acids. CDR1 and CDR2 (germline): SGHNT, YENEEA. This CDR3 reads CASSLGTSYGYTF. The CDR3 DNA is TGTGCCAGCAGCTTGGGCACGAGCTATGGCTACACCTTC.

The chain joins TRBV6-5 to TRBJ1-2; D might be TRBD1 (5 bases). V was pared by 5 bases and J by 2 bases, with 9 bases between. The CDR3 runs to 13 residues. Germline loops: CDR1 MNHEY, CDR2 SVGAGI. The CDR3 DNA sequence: TGTGCCAGCAGTATGGGGGGGAACTATGGCTACACCTTC. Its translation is CASSMGGNYGYTF.

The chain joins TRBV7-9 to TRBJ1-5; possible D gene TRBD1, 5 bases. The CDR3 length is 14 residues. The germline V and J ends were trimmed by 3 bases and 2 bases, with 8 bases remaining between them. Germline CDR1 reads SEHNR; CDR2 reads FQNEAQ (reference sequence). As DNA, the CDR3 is TGTGCCAGCAGCTTTGAGGGGCGCAATCAGCCCCAGCATTTT. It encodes CASSFEGRNQPQHF.

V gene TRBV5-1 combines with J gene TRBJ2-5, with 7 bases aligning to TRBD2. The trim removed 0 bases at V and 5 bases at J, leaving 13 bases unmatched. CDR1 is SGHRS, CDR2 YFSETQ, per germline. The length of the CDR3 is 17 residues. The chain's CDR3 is CASSLDVAAGRGETQYF. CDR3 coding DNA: TGCGCCAGCAGCTTGGACGTTGCAGCGGGGCGAGGGGAGACCCAGTACTTC.

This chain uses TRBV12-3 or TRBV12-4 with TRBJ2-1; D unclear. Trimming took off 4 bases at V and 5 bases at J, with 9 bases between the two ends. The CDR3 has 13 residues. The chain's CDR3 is CASSWPGNNEQFF. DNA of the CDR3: TGTGCCAGCAGTTGGCCAGGAAACAATGAGCAGTTCTTC.

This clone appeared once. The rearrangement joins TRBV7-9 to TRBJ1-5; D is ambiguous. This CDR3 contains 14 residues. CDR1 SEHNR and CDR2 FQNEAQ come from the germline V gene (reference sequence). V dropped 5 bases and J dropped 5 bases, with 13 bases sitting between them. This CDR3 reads CASSQLAGDQPQHF. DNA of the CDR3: TGTGCCAGCAGCCAGCTTGCTGGGGATCAGCCCCAGCATTTT.

CDR3 DNA: TGTGCCAGCAGTTACTTGGGAACTTACGAGCAGTACTTC. Residues: CASSYLGTYEQYF. The rearrangement joins TRBV6-5 to TRBJ2-7, with D uncertain. The germline V gene has CDR1 MNHEY and CDR2 SVGAGI. Trimming stripped 1 base from V and 4 bases from J, with 8 bases between. The CDR3 runs to 13 residues.

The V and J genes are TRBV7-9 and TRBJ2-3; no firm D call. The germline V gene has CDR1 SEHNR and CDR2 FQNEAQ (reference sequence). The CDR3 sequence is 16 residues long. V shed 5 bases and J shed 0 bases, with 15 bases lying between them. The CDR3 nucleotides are TGTGCCAGCAGCCCCAGCATGGTCACGAGCACAGATACGCAGTATTTT. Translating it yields CASSPSMVTSTDTQYF. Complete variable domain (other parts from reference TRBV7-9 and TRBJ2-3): DTGVSQNPRHKITKRGQNVTFRCDPISEHNRLYWYRQTLGQGPEFLTYFQNEAQLEKSRLLSDRFSAERPKGSFSTLEIQRTEQGDSAMYLCASSPSMVTSTDTQYFGPGTRLTVL.

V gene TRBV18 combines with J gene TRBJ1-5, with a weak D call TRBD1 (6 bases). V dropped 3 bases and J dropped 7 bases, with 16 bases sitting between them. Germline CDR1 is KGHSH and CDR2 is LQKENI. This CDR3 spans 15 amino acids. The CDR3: CASSPVGGPEQPQHF. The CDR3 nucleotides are TGTGCCAGCTCACCGGTCGGGGGGCCCGAGCAGCCCCAGCATTTT.

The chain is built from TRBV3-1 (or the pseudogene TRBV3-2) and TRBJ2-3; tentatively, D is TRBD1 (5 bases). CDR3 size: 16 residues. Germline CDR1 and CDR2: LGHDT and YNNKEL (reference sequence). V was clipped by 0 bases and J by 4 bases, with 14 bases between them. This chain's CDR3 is CASSQDLQVFSDTQYF. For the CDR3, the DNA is TGTGCCAGCAGCCAAGATTTACAGGTTTTTTCAGATACGCAGTATTTT.

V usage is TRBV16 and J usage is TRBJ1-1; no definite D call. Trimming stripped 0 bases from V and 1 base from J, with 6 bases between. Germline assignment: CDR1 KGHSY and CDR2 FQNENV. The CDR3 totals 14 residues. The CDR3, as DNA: TGTGCCAGCAGCCAATCCTCGAAGAACACTGAAGCTTTCTTT. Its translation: CASSQSSKNTEAFF.

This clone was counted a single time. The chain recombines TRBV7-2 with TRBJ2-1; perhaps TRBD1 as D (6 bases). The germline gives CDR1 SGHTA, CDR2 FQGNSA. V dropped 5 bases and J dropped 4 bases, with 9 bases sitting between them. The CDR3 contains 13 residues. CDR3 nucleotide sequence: TGTGCCAGCAGCCTACAGGGTTACAATGAGCAGTTCTTC. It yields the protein CASSLQGYNEQFF.

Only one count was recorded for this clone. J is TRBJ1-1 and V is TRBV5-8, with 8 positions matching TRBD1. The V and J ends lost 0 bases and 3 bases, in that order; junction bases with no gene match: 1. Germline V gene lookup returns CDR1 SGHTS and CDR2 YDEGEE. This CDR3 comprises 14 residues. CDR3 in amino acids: CASSLGQGYTEAFF. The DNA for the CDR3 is TGTGCCAGCAGCTTGGGACAGGGGTACACTGAAGCTTTCTTT.

The CDR3 loop is CASSFAGDAEKLFF. The CDR3 nucleotides read TGTGCCAGCAGCTTCGCTGGGGATGCGGAAAAACTGTTTTTT. V usage is TRBV11-2 and J usage is TRBJ1-4, with D unclear. Trimming took off 3 bases at V and 8 bases at J, with 13 bases between the two ends. The CDR3 has 14 amino acids. Germline values: CDR1 SGHAT, CDR2 FQNNGV.

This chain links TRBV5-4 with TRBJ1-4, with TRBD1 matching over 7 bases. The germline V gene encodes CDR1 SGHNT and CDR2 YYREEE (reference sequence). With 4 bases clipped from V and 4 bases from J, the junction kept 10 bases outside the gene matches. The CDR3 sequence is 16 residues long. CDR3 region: CASSPGTVGDNEKLFF. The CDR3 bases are TGTGCCAGCAGCCCTGGGACAGTGGGAGATAATGAAAAACTGTTTTTT.

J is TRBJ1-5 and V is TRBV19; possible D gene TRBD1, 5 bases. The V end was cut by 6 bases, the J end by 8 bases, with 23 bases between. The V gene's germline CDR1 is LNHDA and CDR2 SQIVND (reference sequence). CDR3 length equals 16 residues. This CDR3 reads CASRRGGTGRKEPQHF. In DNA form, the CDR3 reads TGTGCCAGTAGGCGCGGGGGAACGGGCCGCAAGGAGCCCCAGCATTTT.

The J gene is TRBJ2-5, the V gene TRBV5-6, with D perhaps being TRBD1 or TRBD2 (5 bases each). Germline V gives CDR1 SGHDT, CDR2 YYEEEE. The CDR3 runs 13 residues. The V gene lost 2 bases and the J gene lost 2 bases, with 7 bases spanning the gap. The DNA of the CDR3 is TGTGCCAGCAGCTTTGGGGGACAAGAGACCCAGTACTTC. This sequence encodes CASSFGGQETQYF.

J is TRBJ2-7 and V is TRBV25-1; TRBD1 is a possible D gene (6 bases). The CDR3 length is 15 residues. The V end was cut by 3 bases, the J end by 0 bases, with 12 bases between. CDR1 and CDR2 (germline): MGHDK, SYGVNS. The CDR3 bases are TGTGCCAGCAGTGAGAAGACAGGAAGCTCCTACGAGCAGTACTTC. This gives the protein CASSEKTGSSYEQYF.

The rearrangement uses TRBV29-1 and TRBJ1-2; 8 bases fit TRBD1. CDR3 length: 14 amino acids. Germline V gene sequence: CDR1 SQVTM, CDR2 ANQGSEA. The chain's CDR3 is CIAESGTGPYGYTF. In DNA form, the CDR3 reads TGCATCGCCGAGTCCGGGACAGGCCCATATGGCTACACCTTC.

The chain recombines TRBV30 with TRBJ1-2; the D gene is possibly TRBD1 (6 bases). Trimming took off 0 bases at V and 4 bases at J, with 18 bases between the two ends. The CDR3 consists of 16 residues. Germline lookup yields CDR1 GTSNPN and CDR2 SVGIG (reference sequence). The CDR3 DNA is TGTGCCTGGAGTGTAAGGCCGGCAGGGGCTTTCTATGGCTACACCTTC. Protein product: CAWSVRPAGAFYGYTF.